The rows below give T cell receptor beta chains drawn from one sample of a study of cytomegalovirus exposure and HLA in healthy donors. Profiled with immunoSEQ multiplex PCR; TCRdb holds only in-frame clones, not every one. The repertoire shows 87,000 or so clones; the top ten hold less than 20%. Sequencing was performed on PBMCs. The source is a man aged 45-65 years in good health and CMV-seropositive. CDR3s include the opening cysteine and the closing phenylalanine or tryptophan. The D gene is left open where the match is weak.

v_gene	d_gene	j_gene	CDR3nt	CDR3aa
TRBV27	TRBD1	TRBJ1-2	TGTGCCAGCAGTTGGTTACAGGGGGACGGTGGTGGCTACACCTTC	CASSWLQGDGGGYTF
TRBV6-5	TRBD2	TRBJ2-7	TGTGCCAGCAGGTCAGCGGGAGGCGGGTACGAGCAGTACTTC	CASRSAGGGYEQYF
TRBV28	NA	TRBJ1-5	TGTGCCACCAACAGGATCAATCAGCCCCAGCATTTT	CATNRINQPQHF
TRBV30	NA	TRBJ1-6	TGTGCCTGGAGTGTACATAACGGGAATTCACCCCTCCACTTT	CAWSVHNGNSPLHF
TRBV19	NA	TRBJ2-2	TGTGCCAGTAGTCCCACTGGTGCCGGGGAGCTGTTTTTT	CASSPTGAGELFF
TRBV30	TRBD1	TRBJ1-2	TGTGCCTGGAGGACAGGGGGCTGGGGTGGCTACACCTTC	CAWRTGGWGGYTF
TRBV5-1	NA	TRBJ2-4	TGCGCCAGCAGCTTGTGGGAGAACGGCATTCAGTACTTC	CASSLWENGIQYF
TRBV9	NA	TRBJ2-3	TGTGCCAGCAGCGGACACAGCACAGATACGCAGTATTTT	CASSGHSTDTQYF
TRBV5-5	TRBD1	TRBJ1-5	TGTGCCAGCAGCCTCGACAGGGGAAATCAGCCCCAGCATTTT	CASSLDRGNQPQHF
TRBV14	TRBD2	TRBJ2-1	TGTGCCAGCAGCCGGCGGCCCGGACTAGCGGAGGGTGAGCAGTTCTTC	CASSRRPGLAEGEQFF
TRBV11-2	NA	TRBJ1-2	TGTGCCAGCAGCTCCTCCCGGACTGGCGGCTATGGCTACACCTTC	CASSSSRTGGYGYTF
TRBV6-5	TRBD2	TRBJ2-5	TGTGCCAGCAGTTTAGCGGGAGGTGAAGAGACCCAGTACTTC	CASSLAGGEETQYF
TRBV30	NA	TRBJ2-1	TGTGCCTCCGCTGAGCGGGCAAGCTCCTACAATGAGCAGTTCTTC	CASAERASSYNEQFF
TRBV13	TRBD2	TRBJ2-2	TGTGCCAGCAGCTTCCTAGCGGAGCCAACTAACACCGGGGAGCTGTTTTTT	CASSFLAEPTNTGELFF
TRBV6-5	NA	TRBJ2-3	TGTGCCAGCAGTCCTAGGGGGTCTAGCACAGATACGCAGTATTTT	CASSPRGSSTDTQYF
TRBV7-2	TRBD1	TRBJ1-5	TGTGCCAGCAGCTTGGGACAGGGGGATAGACAGCCCCAGCATTTT	CASSLGQGDRQPQHF